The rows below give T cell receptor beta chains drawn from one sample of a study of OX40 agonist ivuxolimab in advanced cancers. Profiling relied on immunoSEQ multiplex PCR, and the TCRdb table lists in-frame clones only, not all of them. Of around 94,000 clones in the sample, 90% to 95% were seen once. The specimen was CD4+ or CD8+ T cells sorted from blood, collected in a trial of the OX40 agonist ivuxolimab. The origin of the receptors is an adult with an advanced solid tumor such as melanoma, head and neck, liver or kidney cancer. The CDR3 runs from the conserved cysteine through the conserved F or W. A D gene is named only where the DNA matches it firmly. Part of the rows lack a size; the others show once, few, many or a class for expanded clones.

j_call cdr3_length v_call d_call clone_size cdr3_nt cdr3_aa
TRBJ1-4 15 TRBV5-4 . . TGTGCCAGCAGCAGTGGAAGGAGCAGGGGTGAAAAACTGTTTTTT CASSSGRSRGEKLFF
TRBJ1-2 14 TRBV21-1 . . TGTGCCAGCAGCAAAACAGGGTTCAGACATGACTACACCTTC CASSKTGFRHDYTF
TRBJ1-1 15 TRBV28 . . TGTGCCAGCACTCTTACCGGGACCCTGAACACTGAAGCTTTCTTT CASTLTGTLNTEAFF
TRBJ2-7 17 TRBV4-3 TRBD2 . TGCGCCAGCAGCCAAGATCTGGGGCTAGCGGGGGGCTACGAGCAGTACTTC CASSQDLGLAGGYEQYF
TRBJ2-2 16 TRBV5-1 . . TGCGCCAGCAGCTTGGCTTTACAGCGTAGGGCCGGGGAGCTGTTTTTT CASSLALQRRAGELFF
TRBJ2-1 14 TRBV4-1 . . TGCGCCAGCAGCCAAGCCCCACAGAACGTCGAGCAGTTCTTC CASSQAPQNVEQFF
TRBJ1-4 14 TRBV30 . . TGTGCCTGTCAAGCGGGACAAACTAATGAAAAACTGTTTTTT CACQAGQTNEKLFF
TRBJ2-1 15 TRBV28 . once TGTGCCAGCAGCCCCTCCGGAGAGTCCTACAATGAGCAGTTCTTC CASSPSGESYNEQFF
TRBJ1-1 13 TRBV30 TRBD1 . TGTGCCTGGAGAAGACAGGGGAACACTGAAGCTTTCTTT CAWRRQGNTEAFF
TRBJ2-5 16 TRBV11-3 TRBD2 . TGTGCCAGCAGCTATAGACTAGCGGGAGGGAAAGAGACCCAGTACTTC CASSYRLAGGKETQYF
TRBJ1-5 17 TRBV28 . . TGTGCCAGCAGTCCACGGGGACGGGGTAGTAGCAATCAGCCCCAGCATTTT CASSPRGRGSSNQPQHF
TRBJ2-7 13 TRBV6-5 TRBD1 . TGTGCCAGCAGTTCCGGACAGGGTTACGAGCAGTACTTC CASSSGQGYEQYF
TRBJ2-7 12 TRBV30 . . TGTGCCTGGAGCCTCGGGTCCTACGAGCAGTACTTC CAWSLGSYEQYF
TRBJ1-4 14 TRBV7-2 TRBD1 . TGTGCCAGCAGCTTCGACAGGGCGAATGAAAAACTGTTTTTT CASSFDRANEKLFF
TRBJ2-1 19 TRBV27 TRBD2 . TGTGCCAGCGCACCCCTGGGACTAGCGGGACCTAGCTCCTACAATGAGCAGTTCTTC CASAPLGLAGPSSYNEQFF
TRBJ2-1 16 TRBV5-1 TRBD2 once TGCGCCAGCAGCTTACTAGCGGGGGCGGTGGTCAATGAGCAGTTCTTC CASSLLAGAVVNEQFF
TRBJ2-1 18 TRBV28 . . TGTGCCAGCAGTTCCCCCCTCGGTCGGGACCTAGTCATCAATGAGCAGTTCTTC CASSSPLGRDLVINEQFF
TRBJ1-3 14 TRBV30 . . TGTGCCTGGAGTCCAGGCTGGGCTGGAAACACCATATATTTT CAWSPGWAGNTIYF
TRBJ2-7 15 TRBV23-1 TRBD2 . TGCGCCAGCAGTGTGACTAGCGGGGGGCCCTACGAGCAGTACTTC CASSVTSGGPYEQYF
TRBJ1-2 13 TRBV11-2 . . TGTGCCAGCAGCTTAGGCGGTGACGGTGGCTACACCTTC CASSLGGDGGYTF
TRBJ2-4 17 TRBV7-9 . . TGTGCCAGCAGCTTAAGGGTTCGGGGGGCGAGCAAAAACATTCAGTACTTC CASSLRVRGASKNIQYF
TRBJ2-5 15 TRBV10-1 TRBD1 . TGCGCCAGCAGTGAGTCGATCAGGGGGCGGGAGACCCAGTACTTC CASSESIRGRETQYF
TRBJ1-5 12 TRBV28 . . TGTGCCAGCGGGTCCGGTGCGCAGCCCCAGCATTTT CASGSGAQPQHF
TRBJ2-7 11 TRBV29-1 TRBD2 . TGCAGCGCCGGGACTAGCGGGAGGCAGTACTTC CSAGTSGRQYF
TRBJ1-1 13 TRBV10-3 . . TGTGCCACCCACCCTCACATGAACACTGAAGCTTTCTTT CATHPHMNTEAFF
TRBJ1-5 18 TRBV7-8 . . TGTGCCAGCAGCTTAGAGGCAGGTTTCTGGGTTGGCAATCAGCCCCAGCATTTT CASSLEAGFWVGNQPQHF
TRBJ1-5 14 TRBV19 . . TGTGCCAGTAGTATCAGCAGGGAGGGGCAGCCCCAGCATTTT CASSISREGQPQHF
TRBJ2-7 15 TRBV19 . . TGTGCCAGTAGTATAGTCAACAGCCCAGGGTACGAGCAGTACTTC CASSIVNSPGYEQYF
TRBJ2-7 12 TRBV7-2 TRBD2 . TGTGCCAGCAGCTCCTTAGCGGGGGAGCAGTACTTC CASSSLAGEQYF
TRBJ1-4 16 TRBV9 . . TGTGCCAGCAGCGTAGGGGGAGGGCTAGCGGGTGAAAAACTGTTTTTT CASSVGGGLAGEKLFF
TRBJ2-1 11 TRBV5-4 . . TGTGCCGGCAGGAGTTACAATGAGCAGTTCTTC CAGRSYNEQFF
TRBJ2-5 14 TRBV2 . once TGTGCCAGCACCGAGACCAGGTTGGGAGAGACCCAGTACTTC CASTETRLGETQYF
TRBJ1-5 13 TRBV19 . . TGTGCCAGTAGTACGGGATCGAGCCAGCCCCAGCATTTT CASSTGSSQPQHF
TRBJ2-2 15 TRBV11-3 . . TGTGCCAGCGAACGGCTGGGAACGAACACCGGGGAGCTGTTTTTT CASERLGTNTGELFF
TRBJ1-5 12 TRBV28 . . TGTGCCAGCAGTTCTCCCCCTCAGCCCCAGCATTTT CASSSPPQPQHF
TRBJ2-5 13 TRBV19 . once TGTGCCAGTAGTACTAGCACCGGTGAGACCCAGTACTTC CASSTSTGETQYF
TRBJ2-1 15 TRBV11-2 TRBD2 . TGTGCCAGCAGCTTACTTCGGGGGGCCTACAATGAGCAGTTCTTC CASSLLRGAYNEQFF